Listed below are T cell receptor beta chains from one sample, sequenced in a study of T cells after yellow fever vaccination. One entry per CDR3 protein results from TCRdb running MiXCR on the 5' RACE reads. Of 150,000 to 200,000 distinct CDR3 sequences in the sample, roughly 9.6% are singletons; the top ten hold 36%. This material consisted of CD8+ T cells sorted from PBMCs, taken 15 days after the yellow fever booster vaccination. These receptors originate from a young man who received the YFV17D yellow fever vaccine. The CDR3 runs from the conserved cysteine through the conserved F or W. D genes are given only for firm matches. The size field is filled for only some rows; it gives once, few, many or a size class.

d_gene: NA
len: 16
j_gene: TRBJ2-6
abundance: NA
v_gene: TRBV12-3/TRBV12-4
CDR3aa: CASRTHWESGANVLTF
CDR3nt: TGTGCCAGCAGGACCCACTGGGAATCTGGGGCCAACGTCCTGACTTTC

d_gene: NA
len: 13
j_gene: TRBJ2-3
abundance: medium-sized
v_gene: TRBV6-4
CDR3aa: CASSTGPTDTQYF
CDR3nt: TGTGCCAGCAGCACGGGGCCCACAGATACGCAGTATTTT

d_gene: TRBD1
len: 13
j_gene: TRBJ2-5
abundance: NA
v_gene: TRBV7-9
CDR3aa: CASRTGGVETQYF
CDR3nt: TGTGCCAGCAGGACAGGGGGCGTCGAGACCCAGTACTTC

d_gene: TRBD1
len: 19
j_gene: TRBJ1-2
abundance: few
v_gene: TRBV4-1
CDR3aa: CASSQGPHTAGGVNYGYTF
CDR3nt: TGCGCCAGCAGCCAGGGTCCACACACCGCAGGGGGCGTAAACTACGGCTACACCTTC

d_gene: NA
len: 16
j_gene: TRBJ1-1
abundance: few
v_gene: TRBV12-3/TRBV12-4
CDR3aa: CASSDSPRIPNTEAFF
CDR3nt: TGTGCCAGCAGTGACAGCCCACGGATCCCGAACACTGAAGCTTTCTTT

d_gene: NA
len: 12
j_gene: TRBJ2-7
abundance: few
v_gene: TRBV29-1
CDR3aa: CSVVGEIGEQYF
CDR3nt: TGCAGCGTTGTGGGGGAGATCGGCGAGCAGTACTTC

d_gene: TRBD1
len: 16
j_gene: TRBJ1-2
abundance: few
v_gene: TRBV4-3
CDR3aa: CASSQEFGTGTYGYTF
CDR3nt: TGCGCCAGCAGCCAAGAATTTGGGACAGGCACCTATGGCTACACCTTC

d_gene: NA
len: 15
j_gene: TRBJ2-3
abundance: many
v_gene: TRBV5-1
CDR3aa: CASSFEGRVADTQYF
CDR3nt: TGCGCCAGCAGCTTTGAGGGTCGTGTAGCAGATACGCAGTATTTT

d_gene: TRBD1
len: 14
j_gene: TRBJ1-1
abundance: NA
v_gene: TRBV29-1
CDR3aa: CSVSSGGKNTEAFF
CDR3nt: TGCAGCGTGTCCTCAGGGGGAAAGAACACTGAAGCTTTCTTT

d_gene: NA
len: 14
j_gene: TRBJ1-5
abundance: few
v_gene: TRBV6-5
CDR3aa: CASSYSGGHQPQHF
CDR3nt: TGTGCCAGCAGTTACTCCGGGGGTCATCAGCCCCAGCATTTT

d_gene: NA
len: 15
j_gene: TRBJ2-5
abundance: many
v_gene: TRBV24-1
CDR3aa: CATSDPTGIQETQYF
CDR3nt: TGTGCCACCAGTGATCCCACGGGGATACAAGAGACCCAGTACTTC

d_gene: NA
len: 17
j_gene: TRBJ2-7
abundance: NA
v_gene: TRBV7-9
CDR3aa: CASSFGGGPPRSYEQYF
CDR3nt: TGTGCCAGCAGCTTTGGTGGCGGTCCCCCACGCTCCTACGAGCAGTACTTC

d_gene: TRBD1
len: 14
j_gene: TRBJ1-6
abundance: NA
v_gene: TRBV10-3
CDR3aa: CAIMPGQGNSPLHF
CDR3nt: TGTGCCATCATGCCGGGACAGGGGAATTCACCCCTCCACTTT

d_gene: NA
len: 14
j_gene: TRBJ2-1
abundance: NA
v_gene: TRBV27
CDR3aa: CASNPTSAYNEQFF
CDR3nt: TGTGCCAGCAACCCGACTAGTGCCTACAATGAGCAGTTCTTC

d_gene: NA
len: 14
j_gene: TRBJ2-1
abundance: few
v_gene: TRBV29-1
CDR3aa: CSVWAVGSYNEQFF
CDR3nt: TGCAGCGTTTGGGCGGTAGGGTCCTACAATGAGCAGTTCTTC

d_gene: NA
len: 14
j_gene: TRBJ1-5
abundance: few
v_gene: TRBV19
CDR3aa: CASSIVSRGRPQHF
CDR3nt: TGTGCCAGTAGTATAGTATCGCGGGGGCGGCCCCAGCATTTT

d_gene: NA
len: 15
j_gene: TRBJ1-1
abundance: NA
v_gene: TRBV4-1
CDR3aa: CASSPRDGSNTEAFF
CDR3nt: TGCGCCAGCAGCCCACGGGACGGCTCGAACACTGAAGCTTTCTTT

d_gene: NA
len: 19
j_gene: TRBJ2-3
abundance: few
v_gene: TRBV3-1
CDR3aa: CASSQDRLADGDRMDTQYF
CDR3nt: TGTGCCAGCAGCCAAGATCGTTTGGCGGACGGCGATCGGATGGATACGCAGTATTTT

d_gene: NA
len: 14
j_gene: TRBJ1-1
abundance: NA
v_gene: TRBV21-1
CDR3aa: CASSIRGPDTEAFF
CDR3nt: TGTGCCAGCAGCATAAGGGGGCCAGACACTGAAGCTTTCTTT

d_gene: NA
len: 17
j_gene: TRBJ2-1
abundance: NA
v_gene: TRBV5-1
CDR3aa: CASSLFGRSGGHNEQFF
CDR3nt: TGCGCCAGCAGCTTATTCGGGAGGTCCGGGGGCCACAATGAGCAGTTCTTC

d_gene: NA
len: 16
j_gene: TRBJ2-3
abundance: medium-sized
v_gene: TRBV5-6
CDR3aa: CASSLTDGNRVDTQYF
CDR3nt: TGTGCCAGCAGCTTGACGGACGGGAACCGAGTAGATACGCAGTATTTT

d_gene: NA
len: 16
j_gene: TRBJ1-4
abundance: NA
v_gene: TRBV4-3
CDR3aa: CASSQDNMGLREKLFF
CDR3nt: TGCGCCAGCAGCCAAGATAATATGGGGTTACGTGAAAAACTGTTTTTT

d_gene: TRBD2
len: 16
j_gene: TRBJ2-1
abundance: few
v_gene: TRBV11-2
CDR3aa: CASSRPSGGGYNEQFF
CDR3nt: TGTGCCAGCAGCCGGCCCAGCGGGGGTGGGTACAATGAGCAGTTCTTC

d_gene: NA
len: 13
j_gene: TRBJ2-2
abundance: few
v_gene: TRBV27
CDR3aa: CASSFGGGRELFF
CDR3nt: TGTGCCAGCAGTTTCGGCGGGGGCAGGGAGCTGTTTTTT

d_gene: NA
len: 15
j_gene: TRBJ1-6
abundance: NA
v_gene: TRBV18
CDR3aa: CASSLGYAMHSPLHF
CDR3nt: TGTGCCAGCTCACTGGGATACGCCATGCATTCACCCCTCCACTTT

d_gene: NA
len: 16
j_gene: TRBJ1-2
abundance: NA
v_gene: TRBV5-1
CDR3aa: CASSRIQQRANYGYTF
CDR3nt: TGCGCCAGCAGCCGAATACAACAGAGAGCTAACTATGGCTACACCTTC

d_gene: NA
len: 12
j_gene: TRBJ1-6
abundance: NA
v_gene: TRBV2
CDR3aa: CASETANSPLHF
CDR3nt: TGTGCCAGCGAAACAGCAAATTCACCCCTCCACTTT

d_gene: NA
len: 13
j_gene: TRBJ2-1
abundance: many
v_gene: TRBV27
CDR3aa: CASSLGSYNEQFF
CDR3nt: TGTGCCAGCAGCTTAGGGTCCTACAATGAGCAGTTCTTC

d_gene: NA
len: 14
j_gene: TRBJ2-5
abundance: few
v_gene: TRBV5-6
CDR3aa: CASSLGQPGETQYF
CDR3nt: TGTGCCAGCAGCCTCGGACAGCCCGGAGAGACCCAGTACTTC

d_gene: NA
len: 12
j_gene: TRBJ2-7
abundance: NA
v_gene: TRBV7-9
CDR3aa: CASSSFDYEQYF
CDR3nt: TGTGCCAGCAGCTCCTTTGACTACGAGCAGTACTTC

d_gene: NA
len: 15
j_gene: TRBJ2-3
abundance: NA
v_gene: TRBV4-1
CDR3aa: CASSQDLPGRDTQYF
CDR3nt: TGCGCCAGCAGCCAAGATCTGCCGGGAAGAGATACGCAGTATTTT

d_gene: NA
len: 13
j_gene: TRBJ2-2
abundance: NA
v_gene: TRBV7-9
CDR3aa: CASSLVSTGELFF
CDR3nt: TGTGCCAGCAGCTTAGTATCTACCGGGGAGCTGTTTTTT

d_gene: NA
len: 16
j_gene: TRBJ1-1
abundance: once
v_gene: TRBV4-1
CDR3aa: CASSLRHIQGNTEAFF
CDR3nt: TGCGCCAGCAGCTTACGTCACATACAGGGAAACACTGAAGCTTTCTTT

d_gene: NA
len: 15
j_gene: TRBJ2-6
abundance: few
v_gene: TRBV5-1
CDR3aa: CASSLSFSGANVLTF
CDR3nt: TGCGCCAGCAGCTTATCCTTCTCTGGGGCCAACGTCCTGACTTTC

d_gene: TRBD1
len: 16
j_gene: TRBJ2-6
abundance: few
v_gene: TRBV5-1
CDR3aa: CASSITGVPGANVLTF
CDR3nt: TGCGCCAGCAGCATTACAGGGGTCCCTGGGGCCAACGTCCTGACTTTC

d_gene: NA
len: 15
j_gene: TRBJ2-5
abundance: many
v_gene: TRBV6-2/TRBV6-3
CDR3aa: CASSTGTAFGETQYF
CDR3nt: TGTGCCAGCAGCACCGGGACCGCCTTTGGAGAGACCCAGTACTTC

d_gene: NA
len: 14
j_gene: TRBJ2-5
abundance: NA
v_gene: TRBV7-2
CDR3aa: CASSLEAVQETQYF
CDR3nt: TGTGCCAGCAGCTTAGAGGCAGTCCAAGAGACCCAGTACTTC

d_gene: NA
len: 15
j_gene: TRBJ1-4
abundance: NA
v_gene: TRBV6-5
CDR3aa: CATGLGAYDNEKLFF
CDR3nt: TGTGCCACGGGCTTGGGGGCGTATGACAATGAAAAACTGTTTTTT

d_gene: TRBD1
len: 14
j_gene: TRBJ1-1
abundance: NA
v_gene: TRBV7-9
CDR3aa: CDSSTSTGYTEAFF
CDR3nt: TGTGACAGCAGCACTTCGACAGGGTACACTGAAGCTTTCTTT

d_gene: NA
len: 17
j_gene: TRBJ2-5
abundance: many
v_gene: TRBV7-9
CDR3aa: CASSSSRQTDVQETQYF
CDR3nt: TGTGCCAGCAGCTCGTCGAGACAGACAGACGTCCAAGAGACCCAGTACTTC

d_gene: NA
len: 15
j_gene: TRBJ1-1
abundance: NA
v_gene: TRBV7-9
CDR3aa: CASSRPLPPNTEAFF
CDR3nt: TGTGCCAGCAGCCGACCTCTACCACCGAACACTGAAGCTTTCTTT

d_gene: NA
len: 13
j_gene: TRBJ2-3
abundance: NA
v_gene: TRBV28
CDR3aa: CASNNRDWDTQYF
CDR3nt: TGTGCCAGCAATAACAGGGACTGGGATACGCAGTATTTT

d_gene: NA
len: 14
j_gene: TRBJ2-3
abundance: few
v_gene: TRBV12-3/TRBV12-4
CDR3aa: CASSLGTKTDTQYF
CDR3nt: TGTGCCAGCAGTTTAGGGACTAAGACAGATACGCAGTATTTT

d_gene: NA
len: 13
j_gene: TRBJ2-3
abundance: NA
v_gene: TRBV3-1
CDR3aa: CASSQEAPDTQYF
CDR3nt: TGTGCCAGCAGCCAAGAAGCCCCAGATACGCAGTATTTT

d_gene: TRBD1
len: 17
j_gene: TRBJ2-2
abundance: NA
v_gene: TRBV11-3
CDR3aa: CASSPQTGTGGPGELFF
CDR3nt: TGTGCCAGCAGCCCCCAGACCGGGACAGGGGGCCCCGGGGAGCTGTTTTTT

d_gene: NA
len: 11
j_gene: TRBJ1-2
abundance: few
v_gene: TRBV20-1
CDR3aa: CSALDTPGYTF
CDR3nt: TGCAGTGCTTTGGACACCCCCGGCTACACCTTC